This entry concerns a single TCR beta chain. TCRdb called the 5' RACE reads again in MiXCR, with one record for every CDR3 protein. Of approximately 300,000 distinct CDR3 sequences in the sample, 10% to 15% were seen once. This specimen belongs to a study of T cells after yellow fever vaccination. Germline CDR1 and CDR2: DFQATT and SNEGSKA (reference sequence). The CDR3 extends over 12 amino acids. V was pared by 6 bases and J by 1 base, with 9 bases between. V and J are TRBV20-1 and TRBJ1-1, with D possibly being TRBD1 (5 bases). The sample consisted of CD4+ T cells sorted from PBMCs, taken 45 days after the yellow fever booster vaccination. This receptor was taken from a young man who received the YFV17D yellow fever vaccine. The CDR3 region has the DNA TGCAGTGCGCGGACAACGAACACTGAAGCTTTCTTT. Amino acids: CSARTTNTEAFF.